The present T cell receptor (beta chain) was sequenced within a study of cytomegalovirus exposure and HLA in healthy donors. About the research overall: The 110 or so validation repertoires, a later analysis reported, used the same platform as the 666 first-cohort repertoires. Study-wide results and limits: According to reports, the classifier identified cytomegalovirus status with high specificity and sensitivity.

CDR1 is SGHNT, CDR2 YENEEA, per germline. This CDR3 is built from 11 residues. The V and J ends lost 4 bases and 7 bases respectively, with 8 bases between them. This clone was detected once. Its target is unknown. Sequenced by immunoSEQ multiplex PCR; TCRdb stores in-frame clones only, minus some. The sample lists about 200,000 clones, 65% to 90% occurring once. It was the approximately 130-subject validation cohort, separate from the roughly 700-subject first cohort, to which the donors belonged. The sequencing sample was made of PBMCs. This rearrangement joins TRBV11-3 to TRBJ2-7, with TRBD2 as a possible D gene (5 bases). This sequence was found in a woman aged 30 to 39 in good health and CMV-seropositive. This CDR3 reads CASSSTGEQYF. The CDR3 coding sequence is TGTGCCAGCAGCTCAACGGGGGAGCAGTACTTC.